This entry lists 2 T cell receptor beta chains sequenced from one sample in a study of molecular identifiers for immune sequencing clone quantification. TCRdb re-called the PCR reads with MiXCR, one entry per CDR3 protein. The table shows about 510,000 distinct CDR3 sequences, with roughly a fifth occurring only once. The sample consisted of naive CD8+ T cells from blood, with Jurkat cell RNA spiked in. Stated subset: FACS-sorted CD8+CD4-CCR7+CD45RA+ naive T cells. These receptors all stem from a human donor in good health. Some libraries in this study had Jurkat cell RNA spiked in.

In this sample, this clonotype turned up many times. J is TRBJ2-5 and V is TRBV20-1; 12 bases agree with TRBD2. CDR3 length: 14 residues. In germline, CDR1 is DFQATT, CDR2 SNEGSKA (reference sequence). The V and J ends lost 6 bases and 5 bases, in that order; junction bases with no gene match: 7. CDR3 in amino acids: CSARTSGVSETQYF. The CDR3 DNA is TGCAGTGCGAGGACTAGCGGGGTTTCTGAGACCCAGTACTTC.

For this clonotype: The missing conserved phenylalanine or tryptophan at the end of this CDR3 makes a read error likely. This chain links TRBV5-6 with TRBJ1-1; D not certain. Looked up from germline, CDR1 is SGHDT and CDR2 is YYEEEE. The CDR3 sequence is 14 residues long. The V end lost 0 bases, the J end lost 6 bases, and 12 bases lay between the germline ends. CDR3 in amino acids: CASSLVEGDAEAFS. DNA for the CDR3: TGTGCCAGCAGCTTGGTGGAGGGCGACGCTGAAGCTTTCTCT.